These T cell receptor beta chains were read from a single sample in a study of T cell responses to AZD1222 COVID-19 vaccine. Sequenced by immunoSEQ multiplex PCR; TCRdb stores in-frame clones only, minus some. The sample records over 100,000 clones, roughly 89% being singletons. The sample was peripheral blood, taken on day 0 of AZD1222 vaccination. These receptors all stem from an adult in good health. The CDR3 runs from the conserved cysteine through the conserved F or W. The D gene is left open where the match is weak. Clone size appears in some rows only: once, few, many, or a class for an expanded clone.

D gene: NA; clone size: NA; V gene: TRBV5-1; J gene: TRBJ2-5; CDR3 DNA: TGCGCCAGCAGCCCCGACCAGCGGATAGAGACCCAGTACTTC; CDR3 protein: CASSPDQRIETQYF
D gene: TRBD1; clone size: NA; V gene: TRBV15; J gene: TRBJ1-4; CDR3 DNA: TGTGCCACCAGCAGAGATAGGACAGGGGCTAATGAAAAACTGTTTTTT; CDR3 protein: CATSRDRTGANEKLFF
D gene: NA; clone size: NA; V gene: TRBV7-2; J gene: TRBJ2-7; CDR3 DNA: TGTGCCAGCAGCTTAGAGCGGACTGGCGGGGAGCAGTACTTC; CDR3 protein: CASSLERTGGEQYF
D gene: TRBD1; clone size: NA; V gene: TRBV6-5; J gene: TRBJ2-3; CDR3 DNA: TGTGCCAGCAGTTACTACAGGGGGCTTTCGGATACGCAGTATTTT; CDR3 protein: CASSYYRGLSDTQYF
D gene: NA; clone size: NA; V gene: TRBV18; J gene: TRBJ2-7; CDR3 DNA: TGTGCCAGCTCACCAAGGCCAGCGAGGAGGGGGGAGCAGTACTTC; CDR3 protein: CASSPRPARRGEQYF
D gene: NA; clone size: NA; V gene: TRBV7-8; J gene: TRBJ1-2; CDR3 DNA: TGTGCCAGCAGCTTAGTTGGGCGGGGGGACTATGGCTACACCTTC; CDR3 protein: CASSLVGRGDYGYTF
D gene: NA; clone size: NA; V gene: TRBV14; J gene: TRBJ1-3; CDR3 DNA: TGTGCCAGCAGCCAAGCACAGGGAATCTCTGGAAACACCATATATTTT; CDR3 protein: CASSQAQGISGNTIYF
D gene: NA; clone size: NA; V gene: TRBV7-9; J gene: TRBJ1-1; CDR3 DNA: TGTGCCAGCCTGGGTCTCATGAACACTGAAGCTTTCTTT; CDR3 protein: CASLGLMNTEAFF
D gene: TRBD1; clone size: NA; V gene: TRBV5-6; J gene: TRBJ2-2; CDR3 DNA: TGTGCCAGCAGCTTCCGGGACAGGATCACCGGGGAGCTGTTTTTT; CDR3 protein: CASSFRDRITGELFF
D gene: TRBD2; clone size: once; V gene: TRBV19; J gene: TRBJ2-1; CDR3 DNA: TGTGCCAGTAGTATGGCTAGCGGATATCAGCAGTTCTTC; CDR3 protein: CASSMASGYQQFF
D gene: TRBD1; clone size: NA; V gene: TRBV27; J gene: TRBJ1-6; CDR3 DNA: TGTGCCAGCAGTTCCCGGGACAGAAATTCACCCCTCCACTTT; CDR3 protein: CASSSRDRNSPLHF
D gene: NA; clone size: NA; V gene: TRBV21-1; J gene: TRBJ1-2; CDR3 DNA: TGTGCCAGCAGCAAAGGCCCCAGGGGGCTCCGTAACTATGGCTACACCTTC; CDR3 protein: CASSKGPRGLRNYGYTF
D gene: NA; clone size: NA; V gene: TRBV18; J gene: TRBJ2-3; CDR3 DNA: TGTGCCAGCTCACCCACCTGGGCTAGCGAGAGCACAGATACGCAGTATTTT; CDR3 protein: CASSPTWASESTDTQYF
D gene: TRBD2; clone size: NA; V gene: TRBV7-3; J gene: TRBJ2-1; CDR3 DNA: TGTGCCAGCAGCCTGGGACTAGCGGGGCTCAATGAGCAGTTCTTC; CDR3 protein: CASSLGLAGLNEQFF
D gene: TRBD1; clone size: NA; V gene: TRBV29-1; J gene: TRBJ2-3; CDR3 DNA: TGCAGCGTTGAAACAGGGGCAGATACGCAGTATTTT; CDR3 protein: CSVETGADTQYF
D gene: TRBD2; clone size: once; V gene: TRBV30; J gene: TRBJ2-7; CDR3 DNA: TGTGCCTGGAGGACCGCGGGAGGGGTCGAGCAGTACTTC; CDR3 protein: CAWRTAGGVEQYF
D gene: TRBD1; clone size: NA; V gene: TRBV18; J gene: TRBJ1-2; CDR3 DNA: TGTGCCAGCTCCACTACGACAGGGCGCTATGGCTACACCTTC; CDR3 protein: CASSTTTGRYGYTF
D gene: NA; clone size: NA; V gene: TRBV5-6; J gene: TRBJ1-5; CDR3 DNA: TGTGCCAGCAGCTCCCAGGGGTTGGATCAGCCCCAGCATTTT; CDR3 protein: CASSSQGLDQPQHF
D gene: TRBD1; clone size: NA; V gene: TRBV27; J gene: TRBJ1-4; CDR3 DNA: TGTGCCAGCAGTTCCAGGGGGGCGCAAACTAATGAAAAACTGTTTTTT; CDR3 protein: CASSSRGAQTNEKLFF
D gene: NA; clone size: few; V gene: TRBV7-9; J gene: TRBJ1-1; CDR3 DNA: TGTGCCAGCAGCGGGTACAGGGCCAACACTGAAGCTTTCTTT; CDR3 protein: CASSGYRANTEAFF
D gene: TRBD1; clone size: NA; V gene: TRBV27; J gene: TRBJ2-6; CDR3 DNA: TGTGCCAGTAAGCCGACAGGGTCCTCCTCTGGGGCCAACGTCCTGACTTTC; CDR3 protein: CASKPTGSSSGANVLTF
D gene: TRBD1; clone size: NA; V gene: TRBV7-9; J gene: TRBJ2-3; CDR3 DNA: TGTGCCAGCAGCACCTCGTGGATGACAGGGACGGACACAGATACGCAGTATTTT; CDR3 protein: CASSTSWMTGTDTDTQYF
D gene: NA; clone size: NA; V gene: TRBV19; J gene: TRBJ2-1; CDR3 DNA: TGTGCCAGTAGTACGGGAGTGAGCTCCTACAATGAGCAGTTCTTC; CDR3 protein: CASSTGVSSYNEQFF
D gene: NA; clone size: NA; V gene: TRBV3-1/TRBV3-2; J gene: TRBJ2-1; CDR3 DNA: TGTGCCAGCAGCCAAGATCGTGGCGGGTTGGGCGATGAGCAGTTCTTC; CDR3 protein: CASSQDRGGLGDEQFF
D gene: NA; clone size: NA; V gene: TRBV28; J gene: TRBJ1-3; CDR3 DNA: TGTGCCAGCAGCCCTAACGTGGCTGGAAACACCATATATTTT; CDR3 protein: CASSPNVAGNTIYF
D gene: TRBD1; clone size: NA; V gene: TRBV28; J gene: TRBJ2-5; CDR3 DNA: TGTGCCAGCAGTGTAATTCCCGGGACAGGGGATCGGGAGACCCAGTACTTC; CDR3 protein: CASSVIPGTGDRETQYF
D gene: NA; clone size: NA; V gene: TRBV6-5; J gene: TRBJ1-1; CDR3 DNA: TGTGCCAGCAGTTACTCGAAGGGGATGAACACTGAAGCTTTCTTT; CDR3 protein: CASSYSKGMNTEAFF
D gene: TRBD2; clone size: NA; V gene: TRBV29-1; J gene: TRBJ2-1; CDR3 DNA: TGCAGCCTCTTAAGCGGGGCGAGCTCCTACAATGAGCAGTTCTTC; CDR3 protein: CSLLSGASSYNEQFF
D gene: NA; clone size: NA; V gene: TRBV30; J gene: TRBJ2-3; CDR3 DNA: TGTGCCTGGGACCTGGGGGGTAGCACAGATACGCAGTATTTT; CDR3 protein: CAWDLGGSTDTQYF
D gene: NA; clone size: NA; V gene: TRBV28; J gene: TRBJ2-1; CDR3 DNA: TGTGCCAGCCGGTGGGGGAGTCACAATGAGCAGTTCTTC; CDR3 protein: CASRWGSHNEQFF
D gene: TRBD1; clone size: NA; V gene: TRBV9; J gene: TRBJ2-2; CDR3 DNA: TGTGCCAGCAGCCAGGGACAGGGAGGGACCGGGGAGCTGTTTTTT; CDR3 protein: CASSQGQGGTGELFF
D gene: NA; clone size: NA; V gene: TRBV9; J gene: TRBJ2-1; CDR3 DNA: TGTGCCAGCAGCGTAGCCGTCCAGACTTCCGATGAGCAGTTCTTC; CDR3 protein: CASSVAVQTSDEQFF
D gene: NA; clone size: NA; V gene: TRBV5-1; J gene: TRBJ2-2; CDR3 DNA: TGCGCCAGCAGCTTCGCCCCAGGGAGCACCGGGGAGCTGTTTTTT; CDR3 protein: CASSFAPGSTGELFF
D gene: NA; clone size: NA; V gene: TRBV3-1/TRBV3-2; J gene: TRBJ2-7; CDR3 DNA: TGTGCCAGCAGCCAAGTCCCAGGGTATGGCGAGCAGTACTTC; CDR3 protein: CASSQVPGYGEQYF
D gene: NA; clone size: once; V gene: TRBV6-5; J gene: TRBJ2-7; CDR3 DNA: TGTGCCAGCCGAAGGGTGGGGAAGGTCGAGCAGTACTTC; CDR3 protein: CASRRVGKVEQYF
D gene: TRBD1; clone size: NA; V gene: TRBV18; J gene: TRBJ1-2; CDR3 DNA: TGTGCCAGCTCTCCGGACAGGGAAAATGGCTACACCTTC; CDR3 protein: CASSPDRENGYTF
D gene: TRBD1; clone size: NA; V gene: TRBV7-2; J gene: TRBJ1-2; CDR3 DNA: TGTGCCAGCAGCTTAGATGGCGCCAGGGGGCGGAACTATGGCTACACCTTC; CDR3 protein: CASSLDGARGRNYGYTF
D gene: NA; clone size: NA; V gene: TRBV7-6; J gene: TRBJ1-1; CDR3 DNA: TGTGCCAGCAGCTGGAGCCAAGGGGAGACTGAAGCTTTCTTT; CDR3 protein: CASSWSQGETEAFF
D gene: TRBD1; clone size: NA; V gene: TRBV27; J gene: TRBJ2-7; CDR3 DNA: TGTGCCAGCAGTACCCAGCCACAGGGGACGGAGCAGTACTTC; CDR3 protein: CASSTQPQGTEQYF
D gene: NA; clone size: NA; V gene: TRBV6-1; J gene: TRBJ2-1; CDR3 DNA: TGTGCCAGCAGTGAAGGAGGGGGGTACAATGAGCAGTTCTTC; CDR3 protein: CASSEGGGYNEQFF
D gene: NA; clone size: once; V gene: TRBV7-9; J gene: TRBJ1-5; CDR3 DNA: TGTGCCACCTCGTTCGGGAATCAGCCCCAGCATTTT; CDR3 protein: CATSFGNQPQHF
D gene: TRBD1; clone size: NA; V gene: TRBV24-1; J gene: TRBJ2-7; CDR3 DNA: TGTGCCACCAGTGATCCTGGGACAGGGGGCTACGAGCAGTACTTC; CDR3 protein: CATSDPGTGGYEQYF
D gene: NA; clone size: once; V gene: TRBV11-2; J gene: TRBJ1-2; CDR3 DNA: TGTGCCAGCAGTCCCGGACCCTTAAGGGACGGCTACACCTTC; CDR3 protein: CASSPGPLRDGYTF
D gene: NA; clone size: NA; V gene: TRBV18; J gene: TRBJ1-5; CDR3 DNA: TGTGCCAGCTCACTCTATACAGAGACAGAAAATAGCAATCAGCCCCAGCATTTT; CDR3 protein: CASSLYTETENSNQPQHF
D gene: NA; clone size: NA; V gene: TRBV19; J gene: TRBJ1-6; CDR3 DNA: TGTGCCAGTAGCCAGACTTATTCACCCCTCCACTTT; CDR3 protein: CASSQTYSPLHF
D gene: TRBD2; clone size: once; V gene: TRBV5-1; J gene: TRBJ2-1; CDR3 DNA: TGCGCCAGCAGCTTGGGGAGGTGGTTAGCGGGGCTTCCCTCCTACAATGAGCAGTTCTTC; CDR3 protein: CASSLGRWLAGLPSYNEQFF
D gene: NA; clone size: NA; V gene: TRBV4-2; J gene: TRBJ1-6; CDR3 DNA: TGTGCCAGCAGCCAAGAACGAGGTTATAATTCACCCCTCCACTTT; CDR3 protein: CASSQERGYNSPLHF
D gene: NA; clone size: NA; V gene: TRBV7-2; J gene: TRBJ2-1; CDR3 DNA: TGTGCCAGCAGCTTAGAAAGACCGAAGCAGTTCTTC; CDR3 protein: CASSLERPKQFF
D gene: NA; clone size: NA; V gene: TRBV7-2; J gene: TRBJ1-3; CDR3 DNA: TGTGCCAGCAGCTTATTGGGCGGAAACACCATATATTTT; CDR3 protein: CASSLLGGNTIYF
D gene: TRBD2; clone size: NA; V gene: TRBV27; J gene: TRBJ2-3; CDR3 DNA: TGTGCCAGCAGTTTAGGACTAGCGGGAGGGCCTCACACAGATACGCAGTATTTT; CDR3 protein: CASSLGLAGGPHTDTQYF
D gene: NA; clone size: NA; V gene: TRBV28; J gene: TRBJ2-4; CDR3 DNA: TGTGCCAGCAGTCCCCAGCGGGTCTCTCCAAAAAACATTCAGTACTTC; CDR3 protein: CASSPQRVSPKNIQYF
D gene: TRBD2; clone size: NA; V gene: TRBV30; J gene: TRBJ2-1; CDR3 DNA: TGTGCCTGGAGTCGACTAGCGGGAGGAAGTCACCGTTCCTACAATGAGCAGTTCTTC; CDR3 protein: CAWSRLAGGSHRSYNEQFF
D gene: NA; clone size: once; V gene: TRBV27; J gene: TRBJ2-7; CDR3 DNA: TGTGCCAGCAGTTATCTGGCACTCTCCTACGAGCAGTACTTC; CDR3 protein: CASSYLALSYEQYF
D gene: TRBD1; clone size: NA; V gene: TRBV5-1; J gene: TRBJ1-1; CDR3 DNA: TGCGCCAGCAGCCAACAGGGGTATAGGACTGAAGCTTTCTTT; CDR3 protein: CASSQQGYRTEAFF